Listed below are T cell receptor beta chains from one sample, sequenced in a study of vaccination and CD4 T cells after COVID-19. TCRdb re-analysed the PCR reads in MiXCR, keeping a single row per CDR3 protein. The top ten clones hold roughly an eighth of a sample with some 19,000 distinct CDR3 sequences, less than 50% of them seen once. No antigen has been assigned to these receptors. Sequencing used cultured CD4+ T cells from blood. The origin of the receptors is a human donor with COVID-19. Each CDR3 is given with its conserved first and last residue. D genes are given only for firm matches. Not every row has a clone size; where given, it reads once, few, many or a size class.

cdr3_nt: TGCAGCGGACTTGTGGGTGGCACTGAAGCTTTCTTT; cdr3_aa: CSGLVGGTEAFF; j_call: TRBJ1-1; d_call: .; v_call: TRBV29-1; clone_size: once
cdr3_nt: TGTGCCACATTAGTTTCAAGGACCCGGGCCCCAGATACGCAGTATTTT; cdr3_aa: CATLVSRTRAPDTQYF; j_call: TRBJ2-3; d_call: .; v_call: TRBV2; clone_size: few
cdr3_nt: TGTGCCAGCAGCCTACAGGGAGGAAATAATTCACCCCTCCACTTT; cdr3_aa: CASSLQGGNNSPLHF; j_call: TRBJ1-6; d_call: .; v_call: TRBV11-2; clone_size: few
cdr3_nt: TGTGCCAGCAGTCGCGGCCACACAGATACGCAGTATTTT; cdr3_aa: CASSRGHTDTQYF; j_call: TRBJ2-3; d_call: .; v_call: TRBV11-2; clone_size: few
cdr3_nt: TGTGCCAGCAGCTGGGTAGCGGGGGGTAGTGAGCAGTTCTTC; cdr3_aa: CASSWVAGGSEQFF; j_call: TRBJ2-1; d_call: TRBD2; v_call: TRBV7-8; clone_size: .
cdr3_nt: TGTGCCAGCTCACACTCCGGGACACCCTATGGCTACACCTTC; cdr3_aa: CASSHSGTPYGYTF; j_call: TRBJ1-2; d_call: .; v_call: TRBV27; clone_size: few
cdr3_nt: TGTGCCAGCAGTTTGTCGGGACAGGGCACGGATATTCAGTACTTC; cdr3_aa: CASSLSGQGTDIQYF; j_call: TRBJ2-4; d_call: TRBD1; v_call: TRBV28; clone_size: few
cdr3_nt: TGCAGTGCTAGATCCCGGGCCACGGCTAACGAGCAGTACTTC; cdr3_aa: CSARSRATANEQYF; j_call: TRBJ2-7; d_call: .; v_call: TRBV20-1; clone_size: .
cdr3_nt: TGTGCCAGCAGTTTTAAGGGCACTGAAGCTTTCTTT; cdr3_aa: CASSFKGTEAFF; j_call: TRBJ1-1; d_call: .; v_call: TRBV6-5; clone_size: .
cdr3_nt: TGTGCCAGTTCTCTAGGGAACAACTATGGCTACACCTTC; cdr3_aa: CASSLGNNYGYTF; j_call: TRBJ1-2; d_call: .; v_call: TRBV27; clone_size: few
cdr3_nt: TGTGCCAGCAGTGAAGCGCTTCCGGGGGGCAATCAGCCCCAGCATTTT; cdr3_aa: CASSEALPGGNQPQHF; j_call: TRBJ1-5; d_call: .; v_call: TRBV6-1; clone_size: .
cdr3_nt: TGCAGTGCTAGTCTCATAGTGGGAAACACCATATATTTT; cdr3_aa: CSASLIVGNTIYF; j_call: TRBJ1-3; d_call: .; v_call: TRBV20-1; clone_size: .
cdr3_nt: TGTGCCAGCTCACCTCAGGGAAACTATGGCTACACCTTC; cdr3_aa: CASSPQGNYGYTF; j_call: TRBJ1-2; d_call: .; v_call: TRBV18; clone_size: few
cdr3_nt: TGTGCCAGCAGCTTAGGGTCGGCCACTGAAGCTTTCTTT; cdr3_aa: CASSLGSATEAFF; j_call: TRBJ1-1; d_call: .; v_call: TRBV7-9; clone_size: .
cdr3_nt: TGTGCCAGCAGCCCTCCCGGGATTTCGAACACTGAAGCTTTCTTT; cdr3_aa: CASSPPGISNTEAFF; j_call: TRBJ1-1; d_call: .; v_call: TRBV14; clone_size: .
cdr3_nt: TGTGCCAGTAGTATAATATCAGGGGGAGGTCATCAGCCCCAGCATTTT; cdr3_aa: CASSIISGGGHQPQHF; j_call: TRBJ1-5; d_call: TRBD1; v_call: TRBV19; clone_size: few
cdr3_nt: TGTGCCACCAGTGATTCCCGGGCTTTCGAGACCCAGTACTTC; cdr3_aa: CATSDSRAFETQYF; j_call: TRBJ2-5; d_call: .; v_call: TRBV24-1; clone_size: .
cdr3_nt: TGTGCCAGCAGTCCGACTAAGGGTACAGATACGCAGTATTTT; cdr3_aa: CASSPTKGTDTQYF; j_call: TRBJ2-3; d_call: .; v_call: TRBV6-4; clone_size: .
cdr3_nt: TGTGCCAGTAGTATGCAAGTCGCACAGGGGGGCTCAGATACGCAGTATTTT; cdr3_aa: CASSMQVAQGGSDTQYF; j_call: TRBJ2-3; d_call: TRBD1; v_call: TRBV19; clone_size: medium-sized
cdr3_nt: TGTGCCAGCAGCGGGACGTCGGGCGGCTACACCTTC; cdr3_aa: CASSGTSGGYTF; j_call: TRBJ1-2; d_call: .; v_call: TRBV2; clone_size: few
cdr3_nt: TGTGCCAGCAGCCACCGGGACAGGGACTACTATGGCTACACCTTC; cdr3_aa: CASSHRDRDYYGYTF; j_call: TRBJ1-2; d_call: TRBD1; v_call: TRBV7-9; clone_size: few
cdr3_nt: TGTGCCAGCAGCCCCCATATTCCCAATGAAAAACTGTTTTTT; cdr3_aa: CASSPHIPNEKLFF; j_call: TRBJ1-4; d_call: .; v_call: TRBV7-2; clone_size: .
cdr3_nt: TGCAGTGCTAGAGTTGGCACAGGGGACTGGAAGCCCCAGCATTTT; cdr3_aa: CSARVGTGDWKPQHF; j_call: TRBJ1-5; d_call: TRBD1; v_call: TRBV20-1; clone_size: .
cdr3_nt: TGTGCCAGCAGCGGGGGACTAGCGCCAGAGACCCAGTACTTC; cdr3_aa: CASSGGLAPETQYF; j_call: TRBJ2-5; d_call: TRBD2; v_call: TRBV5-6; clone_size: .
cdr3_nt: TGCAGTGCAGGGATGGGGGGTCGCAATCAGCCCCAGCATTTT; cdr3_aa: CSAGMGGRNQPQHF; j_call: TRBJ1-5; d_call: .; v_call: TRBV20-1; clone_size: .
cdr3_nt: TGTGCCAGCAGGAAGTCCAATCAGCCCCAGCATTTT; cdr3_aa: CASRKSNQPQHF; j_call: TRBJ1-5; d_call: .; v_call: TRBV28; clone_size: .
cdr3_nt: TGTGCCAGCAAAGGGACAGGGAGGAATGGCTACACCTTC; cdr3_aa: CASKGTGRNGYTF; j_call: TRBJ1-2; d_call: TRBD1; v_call: TRBV28; clone_size: .
cdr3_nt: TGTGCCACCAGTGATTTTAGAGCGGAACCCTATGGCTACACCTTC; cdr3_aa: CATSDFRAEPYGYTF; j_call: TRBJ1-2; d_call: .; v_call: TRBV24-1; clone_size: .
cdr3_nt: TGTGCCAGCACTACAGGGATGGAGACCCAGTACTTC; cdr3_aa: CASTTGMETQYF; j_call: TRBJ2-5; d_call: .; v_call: TRBV2; clone_size: .
cdr3_nt: TGTGCCAGCAGCCCCACAGGGAGAGAAGCCAAAAACATTCAGTACTTC; cdr3_aa: CASSPTGREAKNIQYF; j_call: TRBJ2-4; d_call: .; v_call: TRBV5-4; clone_size: .
cdr3_nt: TGTGCCAGCAGCAGGACGGTGACCAACTCTGGAAACACCATATATTTT; cdr3_aa: CASSRTVTNSGNTIYF; j_call: TRBJ1-3; d_call: .; v_call: TRBV7-2; clone_size: .
cdr3_nt: TGTGCCAGCAGCCGGGACAGGGGCACAGATACGCAGTATTTT; cdr3_aa: CASSRDRGTDTQYF; j_call: TRBJ2-3; d_call: TRBD1; v_call: TRBV28; clone_size: .
cdr3_nt: TGTGCCAGCCCCGGGACAGCGAACACCGGGGAGCTGTTTTTT; cdr3_aa: CASPGTANTGELFF; j_call: TRBJ2-2; d_call: TRBD1; v_call: TRBV6-1; clone_size: medium-sized
cdr3_nt: TGTGCCAGCAGCTTAGTCCTGAGCTCTGGAAACACCATATATTTT; cdr3_aa: CASSLVLSSGNTIYF; j_call: TRBJ1-3; d_call: .; v_call: TRBV11-3; clone_size: .
cdr3_nt: TGTGCCAGCAGCAGAACTACCGGGACCCGTATTCTTCCCCTCCACTTT; cdr3_aa: CASSRTTGTRILPLHF; j_call: TRBJ1-6; d_call: .; v_call: TRBV27; clone_size: few
cdr3_nt: TGTGCCAGCAGTCAATACAGGGATACCAAATCTGAAGCTTTCTTT; cdr3_aa: CASSQYRDTKSEAFF; j_call: TRBJ1-1; d_call: .; v_call: TRBV12-3/TRBV12-4; clone_size: .
cdr3_nt: TGTGCCAGCAGGAACAGGGAAAATCAGCCCCAGCATTTT; cdr3_aa: CASRNRENQPQHF; j_call: TRBJ1-5; d_call: .; v_call: TRBV6-2/TRBV6-3; clone_size: few
cdr3_nt: TGTGCCAGCAGCTTAGTAGGGACAGGGATAGGGTATGGCTACACCTTC; cdr3_aa: CASSLVGTGIGYGYTF; j_call: TRBJ1-2; d_call: TRBD1; v_call: TRBV7-2; clone_size: few
cdr3_nt: TGCAGCGTTAGAACAGGGATTAATTCACCCCTCCACTTT; cdr3_aa: CSVRTGINSPLHF; j_call: TRBJ1-6; d_call: .; v_call: TRBV29-1; clone_size: .